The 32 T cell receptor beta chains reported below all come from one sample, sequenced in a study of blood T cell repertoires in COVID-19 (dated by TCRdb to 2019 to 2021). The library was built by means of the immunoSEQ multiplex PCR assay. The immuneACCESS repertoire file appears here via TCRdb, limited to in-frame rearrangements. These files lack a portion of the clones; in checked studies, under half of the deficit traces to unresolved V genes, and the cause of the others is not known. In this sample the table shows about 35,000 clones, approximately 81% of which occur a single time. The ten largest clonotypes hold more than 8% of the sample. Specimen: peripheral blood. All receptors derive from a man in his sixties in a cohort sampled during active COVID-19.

CDR3 in DNA: TGTGCCAGCAGTTCCGGGGGACGAAACACTGAAGCTTTCTTT. As protein: CASSSGGRNTEAFF. The chain combines TRBV6-5 with TRBJ1-1; possible D gene TRBD1, 5 bases. CDR1 and CDR2 (germline): MNHEY, SVGAGI. The CDR3 consists of 14 residues. The germline V and J ends were trimmed by 4 bases and 2 bases, with 11 bases remaining between them.

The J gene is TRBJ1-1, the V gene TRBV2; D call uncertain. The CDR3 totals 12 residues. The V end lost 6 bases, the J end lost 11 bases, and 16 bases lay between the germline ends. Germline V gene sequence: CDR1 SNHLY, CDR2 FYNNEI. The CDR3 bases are TGTGCCAGCAGCCCGGACTCCTCGAGGGCTTTCTTT. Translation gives CASSPDSSRAFF.

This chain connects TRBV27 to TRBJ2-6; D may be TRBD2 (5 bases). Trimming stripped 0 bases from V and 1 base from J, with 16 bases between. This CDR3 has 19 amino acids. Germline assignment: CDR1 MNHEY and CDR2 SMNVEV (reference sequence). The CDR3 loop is CASSLSPRRPASGANVLTF. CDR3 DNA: TGTGCCAGCAGTTTATCACCGAGGAGGCCGGCTTCTGGGGCCAACGTCCTGACTTTC.

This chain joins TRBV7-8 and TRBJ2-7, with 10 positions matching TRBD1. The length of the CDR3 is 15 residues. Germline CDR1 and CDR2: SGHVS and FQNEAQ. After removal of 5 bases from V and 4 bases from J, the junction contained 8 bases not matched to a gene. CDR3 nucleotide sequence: TGTGCCAGCAGCCGCTACCGGGACAGGGGTTACGAGCAGTACTTC. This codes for CASSRYRDRGYEQYF.

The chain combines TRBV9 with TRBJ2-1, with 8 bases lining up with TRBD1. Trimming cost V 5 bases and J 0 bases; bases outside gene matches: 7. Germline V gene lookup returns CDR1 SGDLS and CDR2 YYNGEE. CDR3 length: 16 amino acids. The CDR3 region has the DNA TGTGCCAGCAGTGCACCAGGGGGCTACTCCTACAATGAGCAGTTCTTC. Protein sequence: CASSAPGGYSYNEQFF.

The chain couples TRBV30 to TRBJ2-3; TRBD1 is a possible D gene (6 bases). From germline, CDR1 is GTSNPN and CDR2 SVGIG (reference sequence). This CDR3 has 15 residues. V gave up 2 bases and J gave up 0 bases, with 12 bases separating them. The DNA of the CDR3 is TGTGCCTGGAGTTGGGACAATCCTAGCACAGATACGCAGTATTTT. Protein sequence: CAWSWDNPSTDTQYF. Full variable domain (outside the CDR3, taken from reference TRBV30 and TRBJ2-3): SQTIHQWPATLVQPVGSPLSLECTVEGTSNPNLYWYRQAAGRGLQLLFYSVGIGQISSEVPQNLSASRPQDRQFILSSKKLLLSDSGFYLCAWSWDNPSTDTQYFGPGTRLTVL.

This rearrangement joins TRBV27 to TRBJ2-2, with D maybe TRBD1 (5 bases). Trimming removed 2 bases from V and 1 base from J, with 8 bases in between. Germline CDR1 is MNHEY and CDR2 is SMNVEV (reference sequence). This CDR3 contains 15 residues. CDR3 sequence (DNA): TGTGCCAGCAGTTTAACGACAGTGAACACCGGGGAGCTGTTTTTT. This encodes CASSLTTVNTGELFF.

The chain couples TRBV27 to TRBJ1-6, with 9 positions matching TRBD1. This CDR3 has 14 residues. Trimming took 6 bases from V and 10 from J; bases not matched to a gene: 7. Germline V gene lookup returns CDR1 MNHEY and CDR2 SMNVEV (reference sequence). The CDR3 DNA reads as TGTGCCAGCAGCTGGACAGGGGTCGGGTCACCCCTCCACTTT. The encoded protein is CASSWTGVGSPLHF.

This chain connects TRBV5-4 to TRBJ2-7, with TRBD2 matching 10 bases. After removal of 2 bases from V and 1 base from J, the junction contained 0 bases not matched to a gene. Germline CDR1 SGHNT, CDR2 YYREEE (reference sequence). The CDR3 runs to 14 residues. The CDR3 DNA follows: TGTGCCAGCAGCTTAGCGGGGGGGTCCTACGAGCAGTACTTC. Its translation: CASSLAGGSYEQYF.

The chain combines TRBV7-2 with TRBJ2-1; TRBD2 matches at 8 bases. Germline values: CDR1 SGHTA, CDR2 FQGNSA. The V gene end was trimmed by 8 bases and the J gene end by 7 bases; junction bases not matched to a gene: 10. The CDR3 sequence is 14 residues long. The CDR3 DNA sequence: TGTGCCAGCCTCCTCGGGGGGGCCGGTAATGAGCAGTTCTTC. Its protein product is CASLLGGAGNEQFF.

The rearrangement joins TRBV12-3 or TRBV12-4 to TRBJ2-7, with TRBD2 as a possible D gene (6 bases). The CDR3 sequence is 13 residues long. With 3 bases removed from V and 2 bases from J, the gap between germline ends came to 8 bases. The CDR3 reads CASSFRGTYEQYF. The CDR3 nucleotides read TGTGCCAGCAGTTTCCGGGGGACCTACGAGCAGTACTTC.

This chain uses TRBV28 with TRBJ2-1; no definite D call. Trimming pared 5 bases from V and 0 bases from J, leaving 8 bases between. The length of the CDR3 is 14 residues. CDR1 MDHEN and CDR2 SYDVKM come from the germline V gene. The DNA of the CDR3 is TGTGCCAGCAGTCCACAGAGCTCCTACAATGAGCAGTTCTTC. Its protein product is CASSPQSSYNEQFF.

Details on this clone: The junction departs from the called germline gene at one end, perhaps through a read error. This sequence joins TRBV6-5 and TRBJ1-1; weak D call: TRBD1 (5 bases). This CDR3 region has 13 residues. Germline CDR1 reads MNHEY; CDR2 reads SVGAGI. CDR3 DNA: TGTGCCAGCAGTTACTACAGGAACGCTGAAGCTTTCTTT. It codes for CASSYYRNAEAFF.

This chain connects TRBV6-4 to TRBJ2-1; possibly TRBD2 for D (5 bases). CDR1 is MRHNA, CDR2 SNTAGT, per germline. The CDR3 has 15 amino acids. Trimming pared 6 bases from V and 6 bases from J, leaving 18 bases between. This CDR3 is CASSSLGGGFNEQFF. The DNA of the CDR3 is TGTGCCAGCAGCTCTTTGGGCGGCGGGTTCAATGAGCAGTTCTTC.

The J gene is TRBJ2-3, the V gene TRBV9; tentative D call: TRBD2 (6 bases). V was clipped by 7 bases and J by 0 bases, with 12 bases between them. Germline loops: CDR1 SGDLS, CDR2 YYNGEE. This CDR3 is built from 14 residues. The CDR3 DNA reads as TGTGCCAGCCGGAGGGAAGCAAGCACAGATACGCAGTATTTT. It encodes CASRREASTDTQYF.

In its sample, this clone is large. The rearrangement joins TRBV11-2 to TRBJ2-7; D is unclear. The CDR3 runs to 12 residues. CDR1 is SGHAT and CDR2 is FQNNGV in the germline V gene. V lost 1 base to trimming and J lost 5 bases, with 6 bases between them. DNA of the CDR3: TGTGCCAGCAGCTTAGGAGGAAACGAGCAGTACTTC. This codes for CASSLGGNEQYF.

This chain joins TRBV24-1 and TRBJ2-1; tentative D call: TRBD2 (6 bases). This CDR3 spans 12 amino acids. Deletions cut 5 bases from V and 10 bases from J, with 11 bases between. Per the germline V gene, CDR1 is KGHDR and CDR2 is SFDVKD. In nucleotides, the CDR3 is TGTGCCACCAGTGGTGCAGGGAGGGAGCAGTTCTTC. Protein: CATSGAGREQFF.

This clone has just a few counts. The CDR3 loop is CASSLPLRLAGRYNEQFF. Here the CDR3 DNA reads TGTGCCAGCAGCTTACCCTTACGACTAGCGGGACGATACAATGAGCAGTTCTTC. The J gene is TRBJ2-1, the V gene TRBV7-9, with 11 bases that match TRBD2. V lost 2 bases to trimming and J lost 4 bases; unmatched junction nucleotides: 10. CDR1 SEHNR and CDR2 FQNEAQ come from the germline V gene (reference sequence). This CDR3 region has 18 residues.

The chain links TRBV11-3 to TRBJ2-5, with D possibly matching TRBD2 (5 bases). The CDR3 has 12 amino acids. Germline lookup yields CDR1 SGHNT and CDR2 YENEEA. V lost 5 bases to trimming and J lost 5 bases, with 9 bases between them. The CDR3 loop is CASSPRGETQYF. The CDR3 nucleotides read TGTGCCAGCAGCCCGCGAGGGGAGACCCAGTACTTC.

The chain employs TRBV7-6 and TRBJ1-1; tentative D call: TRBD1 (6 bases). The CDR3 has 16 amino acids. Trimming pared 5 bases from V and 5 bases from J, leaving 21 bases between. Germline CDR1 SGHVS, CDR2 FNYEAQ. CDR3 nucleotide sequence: TGTGCCAGCAGCGCTCCTATAACAGGGAGTATTACTGAAGCTTTCTTT. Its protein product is CASSAPITGSITEAFF.

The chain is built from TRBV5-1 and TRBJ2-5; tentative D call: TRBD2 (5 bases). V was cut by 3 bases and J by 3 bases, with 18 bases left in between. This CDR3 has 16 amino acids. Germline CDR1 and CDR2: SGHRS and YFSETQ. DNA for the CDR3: TGCGCCAGCAGCTCCTTACTAGGAGACTCTGAAGAGACCCAGTACTTC. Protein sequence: CASSSLLGDSEETQYF.

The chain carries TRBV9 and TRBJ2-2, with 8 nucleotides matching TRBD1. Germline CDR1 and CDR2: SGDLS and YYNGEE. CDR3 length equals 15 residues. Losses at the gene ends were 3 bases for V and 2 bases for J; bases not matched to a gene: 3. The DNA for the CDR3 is TGTGCCAGCAGCGCGGACAGGGCAAACACCGGGGAGCTGTTTTTT. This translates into CASSADRANTGELFF.

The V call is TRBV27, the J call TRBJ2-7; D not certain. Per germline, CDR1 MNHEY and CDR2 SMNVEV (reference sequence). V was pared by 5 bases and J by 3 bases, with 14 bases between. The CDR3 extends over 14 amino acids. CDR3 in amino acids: CASSPPGGIYEQYF. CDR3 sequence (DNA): TGTGCCAGCAGTCCCCCCGGCGGCATCTACGAGCAGTACTTC.

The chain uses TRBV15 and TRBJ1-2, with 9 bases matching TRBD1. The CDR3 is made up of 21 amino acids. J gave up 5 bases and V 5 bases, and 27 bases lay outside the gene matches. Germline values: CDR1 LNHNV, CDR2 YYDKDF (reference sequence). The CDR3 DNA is TGTGCCACCAGCGCTCCGGGGGGGGTGGGACAGGGAACAGGGAAAAGATATGGCTACACCTTC. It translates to CATSAPGGVGQGTGKRYGYTF.

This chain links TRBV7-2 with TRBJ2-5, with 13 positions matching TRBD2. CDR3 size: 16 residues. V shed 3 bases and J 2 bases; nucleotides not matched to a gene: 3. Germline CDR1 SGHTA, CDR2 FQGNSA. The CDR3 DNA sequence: TGTGCCAGCAGCTTGGGACTAGCGGGGTTACAAGAGACCCAGTACTTC. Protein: CASSLGLAGLQETQYF.

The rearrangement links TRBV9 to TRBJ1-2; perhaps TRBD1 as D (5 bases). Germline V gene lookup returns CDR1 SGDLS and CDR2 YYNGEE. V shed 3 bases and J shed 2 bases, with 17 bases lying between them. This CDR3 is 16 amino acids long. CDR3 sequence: CASSGGVAGTNYGYTF. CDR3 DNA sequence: TGTGCCAGCAGCGGGGGGGTCGCAGGGACCAACTATGGCTACACCTTC. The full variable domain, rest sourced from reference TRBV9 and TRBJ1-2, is DSGVTQTPKHLITATGQRVTLRCSPRSGDLSVYWYQQSLDQGLQFLIQYYNGEERAKGNILERFSAQQFPDLHSELNLSSLELGDSALYFCASSGGVAGTNYGYTFGSGTRLTVV.

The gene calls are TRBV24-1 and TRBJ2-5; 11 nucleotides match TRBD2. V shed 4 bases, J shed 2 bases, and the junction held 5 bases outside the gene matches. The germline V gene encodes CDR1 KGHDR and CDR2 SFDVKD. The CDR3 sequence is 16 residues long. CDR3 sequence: CATSEGTSGRQETQYF. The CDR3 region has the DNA TGTGCCACCAGTGAAGGGACTAGCGGAAGACAAGAGACCCAGTACTTC.

The CDR3 sequence: CASSQERVSEPYEQYF. The CDR3 DNA follows: TGCGCCAGCAGCCAAGAAAGAGTCAGCGAACCCTACGAGCAGTACTTC. The chain has TRBV4-1 and TRBJ2-7; D gene unclear. Germline V gene sequence: CDR1 MGHRA, CDR2 YSYEKL. V lost 0 bases, J lost 2 bases, and 14 bases lay in between. The CDR3 extends over 16 amino acids.

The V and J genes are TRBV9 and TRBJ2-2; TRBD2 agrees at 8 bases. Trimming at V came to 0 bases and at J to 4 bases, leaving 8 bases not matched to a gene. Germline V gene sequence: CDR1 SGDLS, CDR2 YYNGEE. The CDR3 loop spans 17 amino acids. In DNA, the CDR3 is TGTGCCAGCAGCGTAGGCCGCGCGGGGGGACTCACCGGGGAGCTGTTTTTT. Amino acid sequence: CASSVGRAGGLTGELFF.

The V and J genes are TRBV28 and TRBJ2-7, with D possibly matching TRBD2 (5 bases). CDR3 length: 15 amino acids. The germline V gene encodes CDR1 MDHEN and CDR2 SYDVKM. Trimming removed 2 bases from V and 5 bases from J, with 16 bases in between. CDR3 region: CASSLMREEIHEQYF. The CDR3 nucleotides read TGTGCCAGCAGTTTAATGAGGGAAGAGATCCACGAGCAGTACTTC.

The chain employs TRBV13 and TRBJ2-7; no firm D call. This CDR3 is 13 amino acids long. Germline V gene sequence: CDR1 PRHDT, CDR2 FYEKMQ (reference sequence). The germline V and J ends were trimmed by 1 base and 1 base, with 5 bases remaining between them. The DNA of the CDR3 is TGTGCCAGCAGCTTAGTGACTTCCTACGAGCAGTACTTC. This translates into CASSLVTSYEQYF.

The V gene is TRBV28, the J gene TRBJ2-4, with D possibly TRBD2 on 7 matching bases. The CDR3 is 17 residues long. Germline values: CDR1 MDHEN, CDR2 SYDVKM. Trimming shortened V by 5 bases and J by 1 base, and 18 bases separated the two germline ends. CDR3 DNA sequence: TGTGCCAGCAGTCGATACAGGGTCGGGGGGGCCAAAAACATTCAGTACTTC. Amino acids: CASSRYRVGGAKNIQYF.